These 12 T cell receptor beta chains originate from one sample sequenced in a study of T cells in localized non-small cell lung cancer. Repertoires were generated with immunoSEQ multiplex PCR, while TCRdb's copy carries only in-frame clones and drops some. The repertoire has more than 20,000 clones, about nine tenths of them found once; the top ten carry approximately 12%. The sequencing used PBMCs, collected before any cancer treatment. These receptors were obtained from a man between 40 and 70 years old with stage II squamous cell lung carcinoma.

This chain connects TRBV6-1 to TRBJ1-1; the D gene is possibly TRBD1 (6 bases). The V end was cut by 2 bases, the J end by 1 base, with 11 bases between. Germline V CDR1 and CDR2: MNHNS, SASEGT. The CDR3 totals 15 residues. This chain's CDR3 is CASSEQGWGNTEAFF. DNA for the CDR3: TGTGCCAGCAGTGAACAGGGGTGGGGGAACACTGAAGCTTTCTTT.

The genes are TRBV7-9 and TRBJ1-6; D unclear. The CDR3 consists of 11 residues. CDR1 SEHNR and CDR2 FQNEAQ come from the germline V gene (reference sequence). The V end lost 7 bases, the J end lost 5 bases, and 3 bases lay between the germline ends. The CDR3 bases are TGTGCCAGCACAGATAATTCACCCCTCCACTTT. Its translation: CASTDNSPLHF.

This chain links TRBV2 with TRBJ1-1; 7 nucleotides agree with TRBD1. Germline V gene sequence: CDR1 SNHLY, CDR2 FYNNEI. After removal of 5 bases from V and 1 base from J, the junction contained 13 bases not matched to a gene. The CDR3 has 17 amino acids. CDR3 nucleotide sequence: TGTGCCAGCAGTAAGGATTTAGACAGGGTCTGGAACACTGAAGCTTTCTTT. Translated, it gives CASSKDLDRVWNTEAFF.

In DNA, the CDR3 is TGCGCCAGCAGCAGTAGTCGGGAGGGTTTTGAAGCTTTCTTT. Protein sequence: CASSSSREGFEAFF. The chain combines TRBV4-1 with TRBJ1-1; D unclear. The CDR3 contains 14 residues. V lost 5 bases and J 7 bases, leaving 17 bases between the germline ends. Germline assignment: CDR1 MGHRA and CDR2 YSYEKL.

V gene TRBV27 combines with J gene TRBJ1-3; D gene uncertain. Trimming left V 2 bases short and J 2 bases short, with 7 bases between. Germline values: CDR1 MNHEY, CDR2 SMNVEV (reference sequence). The length of the CDR3 is 14 residues. The CDR3 DNA reads TGTGCCAGCAGTTTAAACGTAGCTGGAAACACCATATATTTT. Protein product: CASSLNVAGNTIYF.

The rearrangement joins TRBV5-6 to TRBJ2-2; D gene uncertain. Germline assignment: CDR1 SGHDT and CDR2 YYEEEE. This CDR3 contains 16 residues. V dropped 0 bases and J dropped 5 bases, with 14 bases sitting between them. The CDR3: CASSLGTAWSTGELFF. CDR3 sequence (DNA): TGTGCCAGCAGCTTGGGAACAGCATGGTCAACCGGGGAGCTGTTTTTT.

This chain connects TRBV7-2 to TRBJ2-7; 9 bases fit TRBD1. Germline V lookup: CDR1 SGHTA, CDR2 FQGNSA. CDR3 length: 17 amino acids. Trimming at V came to 3 bases and at J to 9 bases, leaving 18 bases not matched to a gene. CDR3 amino acids: CASSFREAGTGKSWQYF. In DNA, the CDR3 is TGTGCCAGCAGCTTCAGGGAGGCCGGGACAGGGAAGAGTTGGCAGTACTTC.

The chain uses TRBV5-4 and TRBJ1-1; no reliable D call. CDR3 length equals 14 residues. V was pared by 6 bases and J by 3 bases, with 15 bases between. Per germline, CDR1 SGHNT and CDR2 YYREEE (reference sequence). The chain's CDR3 is CASTPSTLYTEAFF. The CDR3 bases are TGTGCCAGCACTCCCTCCACACTCTACACTGAAGCTTTCTTT. The full variable domain, its missing parts supplied by reference TRBV5-4 and TRBJ1-1, is ETGVTQSPTHLIKTRGQQVTLRCSSQSGHNTVSWYQQALGQGPQFIFQYYREEENGRGNFPPRFSGLQFPNYSSELNVNALELDDSALYLCASTPSTLYTEAFFGQGTRLTVV.

The V gene is TRBV6-1, the J gene TRBJ1-1; tentative D call: TRBD1 (5 bases). V was trimmed by 2 bases and J by 11 bases, leaving 18 bases between them. The CDR3 spans 14 residues. Germline CDR1 MNHNS, CDR2 SASEGT. As DNA, the CDR3 is TGTGCCAGCAGTGAAATTCTAAGGGGCAGGAGCGCTTTCTTT. Translation gives CASSEILRGRSAFF.

This chain uses TRBV7-3 with TRBJ2-1; no clear D. Deletions cut 1 base from V and 4 bases from J, with 5 bases between. Germline assignment: CDR1 SGHTA and CDR2 FQGTGA. The CDR3 consists of 13 residues. In nucleotides, the CDR3 is TGTGCCAGCAGCTTAAGGGCATACAATGAGCAGTTCTTC. Its protein product is CASSLRAYNEQFF.

This chain joins TRBV5-1 and TRBJ2-5; 8 bases are a match to TRBD1. Losses at the gene ends were 4 bases for V and 2 bases for J; bases not matched to a gene: 7. Germline CDR1 is SGHRS and CDR2 is YFSETQ. The CDR3 length is 15 residues. CDR3 sequence reads: CASSNGQGGQETQYF. The CDR3, as DNA: TGCGCCAGCAGCAACGGACAGGGTGGACAAGAGACCCAGTACTTC. Full variable domain (outside the CDR3, taken from reference TRBV5-1 and TRBJ2-5): KAGVTQTPRYLIKTRGQQVTLSCSPISGHRSVSWYQQTPGQGLQFLFEYFSETQRNKGNFPGRFSGRQFSNSRSEMNVSTLELGDSALYLCASSNGQGGQETQYFGPGTRLLVL.

CDR3 DNA sequence: TGTGCCAGCAGCTTAGGCCGTCTAGCGGGTTGGGCGCAAGAGACCCAGTACTTC. It specifies CASSLGRLAGWAQETQYF. The chain has TRBV13 and TRBJ2-5, with 8 bases lining up with TRBD2. This CDR3 is 18 amino acids long. CDR1 PRHDT and CDR2 FYEKMQ come from the germline V gene (reference sequence). Trimming cost V 0 bases and J 2 bases; bases outside gene matches: 11.